The 30 T cell receptor beta chains presented below share a single source sample, sequenced in a study of blood T cell repertoires in COVID-19. Measured with immunoSEQ multiplex PCR; TCRdb has only the in-frame clones, and not every one. The sample has 300,000 to 400,000 clones; 88% are singletons. Specimen: peripheral blood. The origin of the receptors is a woman aged 70-85 years with COVID-19, enrolled during active disease.

V is TRBV11-2 and J is TRBJ1-5; D remains ambiguous. With 0 bases removed from V and 4 bases from J, the gap between germline ends came to 13 bases. The CDR3 is 16 residues long. Germline V gene data show CDR1 as SGHAT and CDR2 as FQNNGV. The CDR3 DNA reads TGTGCCAGCAGCTTAGATAGCACGCCCCGAAATCAGCCCCAGCATTTT. Its protein product is CASSLDSTPRNQPQHF.

The rearrangement links TRBV7-9 to TRBJ2-1; D might be TRBD2 (7 bases). The V gene lost 5 bases and the J gene lost 1 base, with 15 bases spanning the gap. CDR1 SEHNR and CDR2 FQNEAQ come from the germline V gene (reference sequence). The CDR3 length is 16 residues. The CDR3 DNA reads TGTGCCAGCAGCCCACTCCGGGGGGCTTCCTACAATGAGCAGTTCTTC. It specifies CASSPLRGASYNEQFF.

V gene TRBV6-2 or TRBV6-3 combines with J gene TRBJ2-2; TRBD2 aligns across 8 bases. Germline CDR1 MNHEY, CDR2 SVGEGT. With 5 bases clipped from V and 0 bases from J, the junction kept 5 bases outside the gene matches. This CDR3 comprises 16 residues. The chain's CDR3 is CASSREGLANTGELFF. CDR3 sequence (DNA): TGTGCCAGCAGTCGCGAGGGACTAGCGAACACCGGGGAGCTGTTTTTT.

This rearrangement joins TRBV6-6 to TRBJ1-1, with D maybe TRBD1 (5 bases). The ends were cut back, 4 bases at V and 1 base at J, with 10 bases in the middle. Germline CDR1 and CDR2: MNHNY and SVGAGI (reference sequence). The CDR3 covers 14 residues. The CDR3 coding sequence is TGTGCCAGCAGTTTGGACAAGGGGAACACTGAAGCTTTCTTT. This translates into CASSLDKGNTEAFF.

This chain links TRBV7-8 with TRBJ1-4, with 9 bases that match TRBD1. This CDR3 has 13 amino acids. Trimming took 5 bases from V and 5 from J; bases not matched to a gene: 0. Germline assignment: CDR1 SGHVS and CDR2 FQNEAQ. The CDR3 DNA reads TGTGCCAGCAGCGGGACAGGGAATGAAAAACTGTTTTTT. Its translation is CASSGTGNEKLFF.

The chain is built from TRBV29-1 and TRBJ2-7, with D hard to call. The CDR3 is 11 residues long. Germline V lookup: CDR1 SQVTM, CDR2 ANQGSEA. V dropped 2 bases and J dropped 3 bases, with 5 bases sitting between them. For the CDR3, the DNA is TGCAGCGTTGAAACCTACTACGAGCAGTACTTC. It codes for CSVETYYEQYF.

V and J are TRBV7-2 and TRBJ2-7; 12 bases fit TRBD2. The V gene's germline CDR1 is SGHTA and CDR2 FQGNSA. This CDR3 spans 17 amino acids. V was pared by 5 bases and J by 2 bases, with 10 bases of the junction left unmatched. DNA for the CDR3: TGTGCCAGCAGCCGTACGACTAGCGGGGGCCCAACCTACGAGCAGTACTTC. The encoded protein is CASSRTTSGGPTYEQYF.

This clone was detected only once. This chain links TRBV18 with TRBJ1-4; 9 bases match TRBD1. The J segment lost 7 bases and the V segment lost 5 bases, leaving 8 bases of the junction unmatched. The germline V gene encodes CDR1 KGHSH and CDR2 LQKENI. The CDR3 is made up of 15 amino acids. This CDR3 is CASSSWTGVAEKLFF. The CDR3 DNA reads TGTGCCAGCTCATCCTGGACAGGGGTGGCTGAAAAACTGTTTTTT.

The sample holds one count of this clone. This chain uses TRBV3-1 (or the pseudogene TRBV3-2) with TRBJ2-2; D may be TRBD2 (5 bases). The CDR3 consists of 16 residues. Germline lookup yields CDR1 LGHDT and CDR2 YNNKEL (reference sequence). V was cut by 5 bases and J by 0 bases, with 13 bases left in between. The CDR3 is CASSSLGGSNTGELFF. The CDR3 nucleotides read TGTGCCAGCAGCTCACTTGGCGGGTCGAACACCGGGGAGCTGTTTTTT.

This clone was picked up one time. This sequence joins TRBV9 and TRBJ1-1, with 8 bases fitting TRBD1. The V segment lost 0 bases and the J segment 6 bases; nucleotides outside the gene matches: 10. The CDR3 loop spans 16 amino acids. Germline V gives CDR1 SGDLS, CDR2 YYNGEE. CDR3 DNA sequence: TGTGCCAGCAGCGTAGGATCAGGGGGCAGTTCTCCTGAAGCTTTCTTT. Protein sequence: CASSVGSGGSSPEAFF.

V usage is TRBV30 and J usage is TRBJ1-2, with 10 nucleotides matching TRBD1. Germline-derived CDR1 and CDR2 are GTSNPN and SVGIG (reference sequence). J was trimmed by 2 bases and V by 0 bases; bases with no gene match: 3. There are 15 residues in the CDR3. CDR3 nucleotide sequence: TGTGCCTGGAGTGTCCCGGGACAGGGGAACTATGGCTACACCTTC. As protein: CAWSVPGQGNYGYTF.

The chain carries TRBV4-2 and TRBJ2-3; TRBD1 matches at 7 bases. CDR1 is LGHNA and CDR2 is YNFKEQ in the germline V gene. This CDR3 has 17 amino acids. Trimming at V came to 1 base and at J to 3 bases, leaving 10 bases not matched to a gene. CDR3 nucleotide sequence: TGTGCCAGCAGCCAAGCTTCAGGGGGAGCCTGGACAGATACGCAGTATTTT. Encoded protein: CASSQASGGAWTDTQYF.

The V call is TRBV24-1, the J call TRBJ1-2, with 8 bases that match TRBD1. Germline CDR1 reads KGHDR; CDR2 reads SFDVKD. The V segment lost 3 bases and the J segment 3 bases; nucleotides outside the gene matches: 5. The CDR3 has 15 amino acids. DNA of the CDR3: TGTGCCACCAGTGATCCAACAGGGGGTTACTATGGCTACACCTTC. Translation gives CATSDPTGGYYGYTF.

V usage is TRBV10-2 and J usage is TRBJ1-3; D is undetermined. The germline CDR1 and CDR2 sequences are WSHSY and SAAADI. This CDR3 comprises 13 residues. V was pared by 8 bases and J by 0 bases, with 8 bases between. The CDR3 DNA follows: TGCGCCAGCTCCTGGAGCTCTGGAAACACCATATATTTT. Its protein product is CASSWSSGNTIYF.

The chain carries TRBV5-1 and TRBJ1-2, with 8 bases fitting TRBD1. Unmatched junction bases numbered 5, after V lost 1 base and J lost 0 bases. The germline CDR1 and CDR2 sequences are SGHRS and YFSETQ. CDR3 size: 16 residues. In nucleotides, the CDR3 is TGCGCCAGCAGCTTGTTCGGGACAGGAACTAACTATGGCTACACCTTC. Its protein product is CASSLFGTGTNYGYTF.

The chain joins TRBV5-1 to TRBJ1-5; D uncertain. The germline V and J ends were trimmed by 4 bases and 0 bases, with 11 bases remaining between them. This CDR3 has 15 residues. Germline V gene lookup returns CDR1 SGHRS and CDR2 YFSETQ. CDR3 in amino acids: CASSPTVNSNQPQHF. The CDR3 DNA reads TGCGCCAGCAGCCCAACTGTGAATAGCAATCAGCCCCAGCATTTT.

The chain couples TRBV7-7 to TRBJ2-1; TRBD1 is a possible D gene (6 bases). Germline V gene lookup returns CDR1 SSHAT and CDR2 FNYEAQ (reference sequence). The CDR3 contains 15 residues. V lost 1 base, J lost 1 base, and 8 bases lay in between. CDR3: CASSLDRESYNEQFF. The CDR3 bases are TGTGCCAGCAGCTTAGACAGGGAATCCTACAATGAGCAGTTCTTC.

This clone was recorded once. The V gene is TRBV5-4, the J gene TRBJ2-1, with 16 bases lining up with TRBD2. The CDR3 contains 17 residues. The V gene end was trimmed by 4 bases and the J gene end by 4 bases; junction bases not matched to a gene: 5. The germline gives CDR1 SGHNT, CDR2 YYREEE (reference sequence). The CDR3 DNA is TGTGCCAGCAGCACTCCGGGACTAGCGGGGGGGTACAATGAGCAGTTCTTC. Translated: CASSTPGLAGGYNEQFF.

This clone was detected once. J is TRBJ2-5 and V is TRBV7-2; D is undetermined. CDR3 length: 11 amino acids. Trimming took 3 bases from V and 5 from J, leaving 4 bases between them. Germline assignment: CDR1 SGHTA and CDR2 FQGNSA. In nucleotides, the CDR3 is TGTGCCAGCAGCTTTCATGAGACCCAGTACTTC. Translation: CASSFHETQYF.

The chain recombines TRBV21-1 with TRBJ1-1. TRBV21-1 is designated a pseudogene. The CDR3 is made up of 16 amino acids. In nucleotides, the CDR3 is TGTGCCAGCAGCAAAGGATTCGGGGGGAGTGACACTGAAGCTTTCTTT. Its protein is CASSKGFGGSDTEAFF.

V is TRBV7-9 and J is TRBJ1-3; 8 nucleotides agree with TRBD1. Per the germline V gene, CDR1 is SEHNR and CDR2 is FQNEAQ (reference sequence). CDR3 size: 15 residues. V dropped 7 bases and J dropped 4; count of bases not matched to a gene: 9. The chain's CDR3 is CASNPDRAKGNTIYF. The CDR3 DNA is TGTGCCAGCAACCCGGACAGGGCGAAAGGAAACACCATATATTTT.

This chain connects TRBV5-1 to TRBJ1-4; tentatively, D is TRBD1 (6 bases). The length of the CDR3 is 15 residues. Trimming shortened V by 0 bases and J by 7 bases, and 13 bases separated the two germline ends. Germline loops: CDR1 SGHRS, CDR2 YFSETQ. DNA of the CDR3: TGCGCCAGCAGCTTGGGACAGGTCTCGGGTGAAAAACTGTTTTTT. Its protein product is CASSLGQVSGEKLFF.

This rearrangement joins TRBV6-5 to TRBJ2-5, with 10 positions matching TRBD2. Germline V gene data show CDR1 as MNHEY and CDR2 as SVGAGI. V was pared by 8 bases and J by 5 bases, with 8 bases of the junction left unmatched. The CDR3 consists of 14 residues. The CDR3 coding sequence is TGTGCCAGCGTCCAGCGGGGGGGGTCGGAGACCCAGTACTTC. This gives the protein CASVQRGGSETQYF.

The genes are TRBV11-2 and TRBJ2-1, with TRBD1 matching over 9 bases. The CDR3 has 16 amino acids. V lost 3 bases to trimming and J lost 1 base; unmatched junction nucleotides: 4. Germline loops: CDR1 SGHAT, CDR2 FQNNGV. The CDR3 nucleotides are TGTGCCAGCAGCTTCACAGGGGGCGCGTCCTACAATGAGCAGTTCTTC. Its translation is CASSFTGGASYNEQFF.

CDR3: CASSSPRQGVYNSPLHF. The CDR3 coding sequence is TGTGCCAGCAGTTCTCCCCGACAGGGGGTTTATAATTCACCCCTCCACTTT. The J gene is TRBJ1-6, the V gene TRBV28, with 9 bases lining up with TRBD1. V shed 4 bases, J shed 4 bases, and the junction held 8 bases outside the gene matches. The V gene's germline CDR1 is MDHEN and CDR2 SYDVKM. This CDR3 spans 17 amino acids.

This clone was seen repeatedly, ten times or more. Different DNA sequences within this sample yield the same CDR3. The V call is TRBV18, the J call TRBJ1-5; 9 bases agree with TRBD1. Germline-derived CDR1 and CDR2 are KGHSH and LQKENI. The CDR3 consists of 15 residues. V shed 3 bases and J 2 bases; nucleotides not matched to a gene: 2. The CDR3 is CASSPDRGGNQPQHF. In DNA form, the CDR3 reads TGTGCCAGCTCACCGGACAGGGGTGGCAATCAGCCCCAGCATTTT.

The chain is built from TRBV2 and TRBJ2-2; D remains unclear. Per the germline V gene, CDR1 is SNHLY and CDR2 is FYNNEI. Trimming took 8 bases from V and 2 from J, leaving 12 bases between them. The CDR3 consists of 14 residues. CDR3 loop: CASVAILNTGELFF. In nucleotides, the CDR3 is TGTGCCAGCGTGGCTATACTAAACACCGGGGAGCTGTTTTTT. Filled out from reference TRBV2 and TRBJ2-2, the complete variable domain reads EPEVTQTPSHQVTQMGQEVILRCVPISNHLYFYWYRQILGQKVEFLVSFYNNEISEKSEIFDDQFSVERPDGSNFTLKIRSTKLEDSAMYFCASVAILNTGELFFGEGSRLTVL.

This chain uses TRBV5-8 with TRBJ2-7, with TRBD2 identical over 13 bases. Germline values: CDR1 SGHTS, CDR2 YDEGEE. The length of the CDR3 is 15 residues. V lost 4 bases and J lost 3; bases outside the gene matches: 4. The CDR3 loop is CASSLGLAGDYEQYF. As DNA, the CDR3 is TGTGCCAGCAGCCTAGGACTAGCGGGGGACTACGAGCAGTACTTC. Full variable domain (rest looked up from reference TRBV5-8 and TRBJ2-7): EAGVTQSPTHLIKTRGQQATLRCSPISGHTSVYWYQQALGLGLQFLLWYDEGEERNRGNFPPRFSGRQFPNYSSELNVNALELEDSALYLCASSLGLAGDYEQYFGPGTRLTVT.

The V and J genes are TRBV6-6 and TRBJ1-1; D not resolved. CDR3 size: 15 residues. V was shortened by 1 base and J by 2 bases, with 11 bases between the two germline ends. The germline V gene has CDR1 MNHNY and CDR2 SVGAGI (reference sequence). The CDR3: CASSYYGEYNTEAFF. The CDR3 nucleotides are TGTGCCAGCAGTTACTACGGGGAATACAACACTGAAGCTTTCTTT.

The V call is TRBV7-2, the J call TRBJ1-2; 8 nucleotides match TRBD1. The CDR3 covers 17 residues. Germline loops: CDR1 SGHTA, CDR2 FQGNSA. V trimming: 2 bases; J trimming: 4 bases; junction bases outside the gene matches: 12. The CDR3 is CASSLTGTGFGGYGYTF. The DNA for the CDR3 is TGTGCCAGCAGCTTAACCGGGACAGGATTTGGGGGCTATGGCTACACCTTC.